The 30 T cell receptor beta chains presented below share a single source sample, sequenced in a study of T cell repertoires in ileal Crohn's disease. Assay: immunoSEQ multiplex PCR; the TCRdb copy retains only in-frame clones and omits some. The sample contains some 4,000 clones, about 86% of which appear only once. Material: ileal tissue. These receptors were obtained from an adult with Crohn's disease.

V is TRBV7-3 and J is TRBJ2-6, with D possibly being TRBD1 (6 bases). Per germline, CDR1 SGHTA and CDR2 FQGTGA. The V gene lost 2 bases and the J gene lost 5 bases, with 10 bases spanning the gap. CDR3 size: 15 residues. The CDR3 DNA reads as TGTGCCAGCAGCTTATACAGGGATAGGGCCAACGTCCTGACTTTC. It is translated as CASSLYRDRANVLTF.

This chain links TRBV6-4 with TRBJ2-5; 11 nucleotides agree with TRBD1. V was clipped by 5 bases and J by 2 bases; unmatched bases: 4. The CDR3 runs to 15 residues. Germline V gene lookup returns CDR1 MRHNA and CDR2 SNTAGT. The CDR3 loop is CASSPGTGGQETQYF. The CDR3 DNA reads TGTGCCAGCAGTCCTGGGACAGGGGGACAAGAGACCCAGTACTTC.

The V call is TRBV4-1, the J call TRBJ2-3; TRBD2 is a possible D gene (7 bases). Germline CDR1 reads MGHRA; CDR2 reads YSYEKL. Between the trimmed V and J ends, which lost 0 bases and 0 bases, there was a span of 22 bases. The CDR3 length is 20 residues. CDR3 sequence: CASSQDGGAFGTISTDTQYF. CDR3 coding DNA: TGCGCCAGCAGCCAAGATGGGGGGGCTTTTGGGACAATTAGCACAGATACGCAGTATTTT.

The chain has TRBV19 and TRBJ2-5; D is possibly TRBD1 (6 bases). The tail of the sequence fits TRBJ2-7 better, so the J call may be wrong. Germline V gives CDR1 LNHDA, CDR2 SQIVND (reference sequence). The length of the CDR3 is 14 residues. The CDR3 spells CASSPQGSSYEQYF. CDR3 nucleotide sequence: TGTGCCAGTAGCCCACAGGGATCCAGCTACGAGCAGTACTTC.

V and J are TRBV5-4 and TRBJ2-3; 8 bases match TRBD2. Losses at the gene ends were 2 bases for V and 5 bases for J; bases not matched to a gene: 7. The CDR3 sequence is 15 residues long. CDR1 is SGHNT, CDR2 YYREEE, per germline (reference sequence). The CDR3 loop is CASSFSGTRRDTQYF. In nucleotides, the CDR3 is TGTGCCAGCAGCTTCTCCGGGACTAGAAGAGATACGCAGTATTTT.

In nucleotides, the CDR3 is TGTGCCAGCAGCGGGACTGCAGGCGGGTATGGCTACACCTTC. Amino acid sequence: CASSGTAGGYGYTF. The rearrangement joins TRBV28 to TRBJ1-2; D might be TRBD1 (5 bases). V was cut by 6 bases and J by 5 bases, with 16 bases left in between. The CDR3 consists of 14 residues. CDR1 and CDR2 (germline): MDHEN, SYDVKM.

The DNA for the CDR3 is TGCGCCAGCAGCCAGTATTCAGGGATTCAGAACACTGAAGCTTTCTTT. The encoded protein is CASSQYSGIQNTEAFF. This chain connects TRBV4-1 to TRBJ1-1; a weak D match, TRBD1 (5 bases). Trimming shortened V by 3 bases and J by 1 base, and 15 bases separated the two germline ends. From germline, CDR1 is MGHRA and CDR2 YSYEKL. The CDR3 totals 16 residues.

V gene TRBV18 combines with J gene TRBJ1-1, with D unresolved. Germline V gene lookup returns CDR1 KGHSH and CDR2 LQKENI. V lost 5 bases and J 3 bases, leaving 10 bases between the germline ends. The CDR3 loop spans 13 amino acids. The CDR3 reads CASSADGDTEAFF. As DNA, the CDR3 is TGTGCCAGCTCAGCCGACGGAGACACTGAAGCTTTCTTT.

The V gene is TRBV7-6, the J gene TRBJ2-1; 7 positions agree with TRBD2. V was clipped by 1 base and J by 9 bases; unmatched bases: 15. The CDR3 sequence is 17 residues long. Germline-derived CDR1 and CDR2 are SGHVS and FNYEAQ. The CDR3 bases are TGTGCCAGCAGCTTAGTAGCCGACAGCGGGGCCTACGGTGAGCAGTTCTTC. Its protein is CASSLVADSGAYGEQFF. The full variable domain, with the rest looked up from reference TRBV7-6 and TRBJ2-1, is GAGVSQSPRYKVTKRGQDVALRCDPISGHVSLYWYRQALGQGPEFLTYFNYEAQQDKSGLPNDRFSAERPEGSISTLTIQRTEQRDSAMYRCASSLVADSGAYGEQFFGPGTRLTVL.

The rearrangement links TRBV6-6 to TRBJ1-1; D unclear. V was clipped by 6 bases and J by 0 bases, with 14 bases between them. Germline V CDR1 and CDR2: MNHNY, SVGAGI (reference sequence). This CDR3 is built from 15 residues. The CDR3 DNA reads as TGTGCCAGCAGCCTAATACGAGAACTGAACACTGAAGCTTTCTTT. Translated, it gives CASSLIRELNTEAFF.

This chain joins TRBV4-2 and TRBJ1-4; 8 bases fit TRBD1. J gave up 4 bases and V 4 bases, and 5 bases lay outside the gene matches. There are 15 residues in the CDR3. Germline V gives CDR1 LGHNA, CDR2 YNFKEQ. The CDR3 coding sequence is TGTGCCAGCAGCCTCCGACAGGGGATTAATGAAAAACTGTTTTTT. Encoded protein: CASSLRQGINEKLFF.

The rearrangement joins TRBV5-8 to TRBJ2-1; no reliable D call. The CDR3 totals 14 residues. Trimming shortened V by 4 bases and J by 4 bases, and 12 bases separated the two germline ends. Germline loops: CDR1 SGHTS, CDR2 YDEGEE. The CDR3 sequence: CASSHRLKYNEQFF. The CDR3 nucleotides are TGTGCCAGCAGCCATCGACTGAAATACAATGAGCAGTTCTTC. The full variable domain, its missing parts supplied by reference TRBV5-8 and TRBJ2-1, is EAGVTQSPTHLIKTRGQQATLRCSPISGHTSVYWYQQALGLGLQFLLWYDEGEERNRGNFPPRFSGRQFPNYSSELNVNALELEDSALYLCASSHRLKYNEQFFGPGTRLTVL.

V gene TRBV9 combines with J gene TRBJ1-2; 7 bases are shared with TRBD1. Germline trimming cut 4 bases from V and 7 bases from J; bases unmatched to any gene: 4. The CDR3 extends over 12 amino acids. Germline lookup yields CDR1 SGDLS and CDR2 YYNGEE. This chain's CDR3 is CASSPTGVGYTF. CDR3 bases: TGTGCCAGCAGCCCAACAGGGGTTGGCTACACCTTC.

This clone was seen more than once but under ten times. The V call is TRBV6-5, the J call TRBJ1-2, with D possibly TRBD1 on 6 matching bases. Germline-derived CDR1 and CDR2 are MNHEY and SVGAGI. V lost 8 bases and J lost 5, with 9 bases in between. CDR3 length: 11 residues. In nucleotides, the CDR3 is TGTGCCAGCGGTGGACAGTATGGCTACACCTTC. Its protein product is CASGGQYGYTF.

The genes are TRBV4-2 and TRBJ2-1; TRBD1 agrees at 7 bases. The trim removed 0 bases at V and 6 bases at J, leaving 8 bases unmatched. CDR3 length equals 16 residues. The germline V gene encodes CDR1 LGHNA and CDR2 YNFKEQ. The CDR3 DNA follows: TGTGCCAGCAGCCAAGATACCCCTGACAGGGTCAATGAGCAGTTCTTC. This translates into CASSQDTPDRVNEQFF.

The chain recombines TRBV30 with TRBJ1-5; weak D call: TRBD1 (6 bases). Trimming pared 0 bases from V and 7 bases from J, leaving 13 bases between. The CDR3 loop spans 14 amino acids. Germline CDR1 reads GTSNPN; CDR2 reads SVGIG (reference sequence). The CDR3 spells CAWSVPGGGQPQHF. CDR3 DNA: TGTGCCTGGAGTGTACCGGGTGGGGGCCAGCCCCAGCATTTT.

The rearrangement uses TRBV30 and TRBJ2-3, with D perhaps matching TRBD1 (6 bases). V lost 7 bases to trimming and J lost 6 bases, with 8 bases between them. CDR1 is GTSNPN, CDR2 SVGIG, per germline (reference sequence). The CDR3 is made up of 10 amino acids. The CDR3: CALRGDTQYF. Written as DNA, the CDR3 is TGTGCCTTAAGGGGGGATACGCAGTATTTT.

The chain combines TRBV28 with TRBJ1-1; D unresolved. V was pared by 7 bases and J by 1 base, with 13 bases between. The CDR3 is 14 residues long. CDR1 is MDHEN and CDR2 is SYDVKM in the germline V gene. The CDR3 DNA reads TGTGCCAGCACCCCGTACGGAGCGAACACTGAAGCTTTCTTT. Translated: CASTPYGANTEAFF. The full variable domain, completed using reference TRBV28 and TRBJ1-1, is DVKVTQSSRYLVKRTGEKVFLECVQDMDHENMFWYRQDPGLGLRLIYFSYDVKMKEKGDIPEGYSVSREKKERFSLILESASTNQTSMYLCASTPYGANTEAFFGQGTRLTVV.

This clone appeared a single time. The V and J genes are TRBV15 and TRBJ2-7; 7 nucleotides align to TRBD1. The CDR3 extends over 16 amino acids. Germline V gives CDR1 LNHNV, CDR2 YYDKDF (reference sequence). J gave up 5 bases and V 0 bases, and 10 bases lay outside the gene matches. CDR3 DNA sequence: TGTGCCACCAGCAGAGAGGGCGCCGGGACAGCCCACGAGCAGTACTTC. It translates to CATSREGAGTAHEQYF.

This chain connects TRBV25-1 to TRBJ2-7; 7 nucleotides agree with TRBD2. V was clipped by 2 bases and J by 7 bases; unmatched bases: 8. CDR1 is MGHDK, CDR2 SYGVNS, per germline. The length of the CDR3 is 14 residues. The CDR3 region is CASSEGEGSGEQYF. CDR3 coding DNA: TGTGCCAGCAGTGAAGGGGAGGGATCGGGGGAGCAGTACTTC.

This chain uses TRBV9 with TRBJ2-7; no clear D gene. This CDR3 region has 15 residues. V lost 0 bases and J 2 bases, leaving 12 bases between the germline ends. Germline lookup yields CDR1 SGDLS and CDR2 YYNGEE. This chain's CDR3 is CASSVAPSGAYEQYF. In nucleotides, the CDR3 is TGTGCCAGCAGCGTAGCCCCCTCCGGAGCCTACGAGCAGTACTTC.

The CDR3 coding sequence is TGCGCCAGCAGCTTCGGGACACCGACCTACAATGAGCAGTTCTTC. Protein product: CASSFGTPTYNEQFF. The rearrangement links TRBV5-1 to TRBJ2-1; D is possibly TRBD1 (6 bases). The germline V and J ends were trimmed by 2 bases and 2 bases, with 11 bases remaining between them. CDR3 length equals 15 residues. Germline CDR1 is SGHRS and CDR2 is YFSETQ. Drawing the rest from reference TRBV5-1 and TRBJ2-1, the complete variable domain is KAGVTQTPRYLIKTRGQQVTLSCSPISGHRSVSWYQQTPGQGLQFLFEYFSETQRNKGNFPGRFSGRQFSNSRSEMNVSTLELGDSALYLCASSFGTPTYNEQFFGPGTRLTVL.

This chain joins TRBV5-6 and TRBJ2-7, with unresolved D. The CDR3 runs to 14 residues. The germline V and J ends were trimmed by 0 bases and 0 bases, with 7 bases remaining between them. Germline-derived CDR1 and CDR2 are SGHDT and YYEEEE. The CDR3 coding sequence is TGTGCCAGCAGCTTGGCTGGCATCTCCTACGAGCAGTACTTC. This sequence encodes CASSLAGISYEQYF.

This chain joins TRBV7-9 and TRBJ1-1; the D gene is possibly TRBD1 (5 bases). The V gene's germline CDR1 is SEHNR and CDR2 FQNEAQ (reference sequence). V was clipped by 2 bases and J by 0 bases, with 10 bases between them. The length of the CDR3 is 15 residues. The CDR3 nucleotides read TGTGCCAGCAGCTTAAGTCAGGGAATGAACACTGAAGCTTTCTTT. Encoded protein: CASSLSQGMNTEAFF.

The sample holds a few counts of this clone. The rearrangement links TRBV25-1 to TRBJ2-6, with D perhaps matching TRBD1 (5 bases). Germline CDR1 reads MGHDK; CDR2 reads SYGVNS. This CDR3 region has 16 residues. V was cut by 5 bases and J by 0 bases, with 11 bases left in between. The CDR3 DNA is TGTGCCAGCAGTCCCCCCGACAGCTCTGGGGCCAACGTCCTGACTTTC. This translates into CASSPPDSSGANVLTF.

The CDR3 nucleotides read TGTGCCAGCCCACAATCCGGGCTAGCGGGGGGAAGGGATACGCAGTATTTT. Translation gives CASPQSGLAGGRDTQYF. The V gene is TRBV7-9, the J gene TRBJ2-3, with TRBD2 identical over 11 bases. Trimming took 8 bases from V and 6 from J; bases not matched to a gene: 16. This CDR3 is built from 17 residues. Per the germline V gene, CDR1 is SEHNR and CDR2 is FQNEAQ (reference sequence).

The chain links TRBV6-5 to TRBJ1-2; D perhaps matches TRBD1 (5 bases). The V end was cut by 1 base, the J end by 5 bases, with 8 bases between. This CDR3 contains 13 residues. CDR1 and CDR2 (germline): MNHEY, SVGAGI. This CDR3 reads CASSYFRVYGYTF. The CDR3 nucleotides are TGTGCCAGCAGTTACTTCAGGGTTTATGGCTACACCTTC.

The rearrangement uses TRBV27 and TRBJ1-2; 7 bases agree with TRBD1. The germline V gene encodes CDR1 MNHEY and CDR2 SMNVEV (reference sequence). Trimming at V came to 5 bases and at J to 6 bases, leaving 12 bases not matched to a gene. The CDR3 is 15 amino acids. CDR3 sequence (DNA): TGTGCCAGCAGTCTAACCCCCGGGACAGCTGATGGCTACACCTTC. Translation gives CASSLTPGTADGYTF.

The chain couples TRBV28 to TRBJ2-5; 7 nucleotides align to TRBD1. The J call may not be correct, given that the DNA end is closer to TRBJ2-7. This CDR3 spans 15 amino acids. Germline values: CDR1 MDHEN, CDR2 SYDVKM. The CDR3: CASRVAGTASYEQYF. The CDR3 region has the DNA TGTGCCAGCCGCGTGGCCGGGACAGCATCCTACGAGCAGTACTTC.

CDR3 region: CASGTRSGIEAFF. Here the CDR3 DNA reads TGTGCCAGTGGGACACGAAGCGGGATTGAAGCTTTCTTT. The V and J genes are TRBV19 and TRBJ1-1; tentatively, D is TRBD1 (6 bases). V lost 8 bases to trimming and J lost 7 bases, with 17 bases between them. Germline V gene data show CDR1 as LNHDA and CDR2 as SQIVND (reference sequence). The CDR3 length is 13 residues.